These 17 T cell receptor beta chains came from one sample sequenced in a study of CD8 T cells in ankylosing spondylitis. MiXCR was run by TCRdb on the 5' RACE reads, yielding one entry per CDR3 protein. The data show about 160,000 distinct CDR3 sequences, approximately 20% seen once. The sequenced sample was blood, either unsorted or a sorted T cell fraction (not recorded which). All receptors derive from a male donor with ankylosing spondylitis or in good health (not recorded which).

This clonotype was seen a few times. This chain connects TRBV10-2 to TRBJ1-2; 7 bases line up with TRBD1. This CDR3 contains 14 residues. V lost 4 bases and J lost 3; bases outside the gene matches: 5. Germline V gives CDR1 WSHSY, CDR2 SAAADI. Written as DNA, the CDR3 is TGCGCCAGCAGTGGGACAGGTACCGACTATGGCTACACCTTC. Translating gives CASSGTGTDYGYTF.

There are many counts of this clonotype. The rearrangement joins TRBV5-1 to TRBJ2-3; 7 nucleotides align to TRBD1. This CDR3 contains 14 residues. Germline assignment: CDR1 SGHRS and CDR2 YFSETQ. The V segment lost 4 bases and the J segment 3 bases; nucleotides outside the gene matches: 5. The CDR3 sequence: CASSPGQETDTQYF. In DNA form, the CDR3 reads TGCGCCAGCAGCCCCGGACAGGAGACAGATACGCAGTATTTT.

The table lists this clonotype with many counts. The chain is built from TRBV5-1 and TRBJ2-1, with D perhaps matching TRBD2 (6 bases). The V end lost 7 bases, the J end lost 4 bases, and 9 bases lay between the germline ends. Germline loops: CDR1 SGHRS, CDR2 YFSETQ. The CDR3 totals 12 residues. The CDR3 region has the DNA TGCGCCAGCGAGAGCGGGTACAATGAGCAGTTCTTC. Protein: CASESGYNEQFF.

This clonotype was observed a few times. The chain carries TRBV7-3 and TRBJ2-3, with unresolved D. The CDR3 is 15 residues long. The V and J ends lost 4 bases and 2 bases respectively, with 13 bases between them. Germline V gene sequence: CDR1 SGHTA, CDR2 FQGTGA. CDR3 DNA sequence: TGTGCCAGCAGCTCCAGAGGAGCCCCCACAGATACGCAGTATTTT. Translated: CASSSRGAPTDTQYF.

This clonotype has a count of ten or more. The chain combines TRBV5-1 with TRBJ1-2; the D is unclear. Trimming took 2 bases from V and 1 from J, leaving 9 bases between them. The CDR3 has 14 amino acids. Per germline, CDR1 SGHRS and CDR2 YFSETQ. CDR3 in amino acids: CASSLGPSNYGYTF. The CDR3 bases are TGCGCCAGCAGCTTAGGGCCGAGTAACTATGGCTACACCTTC.

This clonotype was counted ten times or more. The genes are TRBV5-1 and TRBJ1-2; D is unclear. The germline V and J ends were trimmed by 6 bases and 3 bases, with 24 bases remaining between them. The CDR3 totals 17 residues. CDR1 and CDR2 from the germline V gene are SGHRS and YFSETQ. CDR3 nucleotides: TGCGCCAGCACCCTAAATGAAGGAAGGAATTTGGACTATGGCTACACCTTC. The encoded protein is CASTLNEGRNLDYGYTF.

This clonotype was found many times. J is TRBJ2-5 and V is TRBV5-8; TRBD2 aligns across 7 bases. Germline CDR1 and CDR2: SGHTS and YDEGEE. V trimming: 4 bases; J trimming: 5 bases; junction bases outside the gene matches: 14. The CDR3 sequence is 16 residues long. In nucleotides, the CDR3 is TGTGCCAGCAGCCAAGATAGAGGCGGGAGAGCGGAGACCCAGTACTTC. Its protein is CASSQDRGGRAETQYF.

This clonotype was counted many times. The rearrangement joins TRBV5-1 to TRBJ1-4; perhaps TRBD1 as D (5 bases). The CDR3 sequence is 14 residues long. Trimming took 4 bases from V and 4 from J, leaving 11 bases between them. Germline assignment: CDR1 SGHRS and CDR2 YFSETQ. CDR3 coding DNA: TGCGCCAGCAGCCGGGGGGGTAATAATGAAAAACTGTTTTTT. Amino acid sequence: CASSRGGNNEKLFF.

The CDR3 bases are TGTGCCAGCAGCTCCAGGGCTAGCGGGTTCTACGAGCAGTACTTC. Residues: CASSSRASGFYEQYF. The rearrangement uses TRBV28 and TRBJ2-7; TRBD2 matches at 8 bases. The CDR3 is 15 amino acids. Per the germline V gene, CDR1 is MDHEN and CDR2 is SYDVKM. The junction had 10 bases not matched to a gene; V was cut back by 6 bases and J by 3 bases.

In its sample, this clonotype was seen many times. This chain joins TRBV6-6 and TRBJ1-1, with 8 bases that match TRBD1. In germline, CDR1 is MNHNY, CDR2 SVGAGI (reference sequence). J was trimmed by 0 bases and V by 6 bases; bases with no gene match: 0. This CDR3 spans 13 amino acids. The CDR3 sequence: CASSRGLNTEAFF. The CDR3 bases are TGTGCCAGCAGCAGGGGGCTGAACACTGAAGCTTTCTTT.

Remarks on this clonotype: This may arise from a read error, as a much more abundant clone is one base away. Written as DNA, the CDR3 is TGTGCCAGCAGGTCCGAGCATTCCCCCTCCTATAATTCACCCCTCCACTTT. Translated, it gives CASRSEHSPSYNSPLHF. The chain uses TRBV28 and TRBJ1-6; D unclear. The V end was cut by 6 bases, the J end by 0 bases, with 15 bases between. The CDR3 covers 17 residues. CDR1 is MDHEN and CDR2 is SYDVKM in the germline V gene.

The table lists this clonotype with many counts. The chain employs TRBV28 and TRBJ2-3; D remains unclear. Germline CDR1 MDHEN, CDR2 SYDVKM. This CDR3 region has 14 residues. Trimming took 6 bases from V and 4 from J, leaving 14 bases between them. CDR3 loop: CASSPLHSADTQYF. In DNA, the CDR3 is TGTGCCAGCAGCCCTCTCCATTCAGCAGATACGCAGTATTTT.

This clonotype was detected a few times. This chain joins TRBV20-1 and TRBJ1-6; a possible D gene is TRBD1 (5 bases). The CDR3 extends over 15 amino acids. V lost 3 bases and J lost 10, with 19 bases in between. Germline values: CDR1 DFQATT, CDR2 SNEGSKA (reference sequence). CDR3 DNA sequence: TGCAGTGCTAGGCCTAGAGACGGGGGGGGGTCACCCCTCCACTTT. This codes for CSARPRDGGGSPLHF.

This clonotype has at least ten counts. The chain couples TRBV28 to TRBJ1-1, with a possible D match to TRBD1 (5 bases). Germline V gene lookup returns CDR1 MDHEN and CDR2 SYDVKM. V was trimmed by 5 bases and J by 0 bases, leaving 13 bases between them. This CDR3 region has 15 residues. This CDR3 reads CASSLRTSLNTEAFF. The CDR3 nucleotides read TGTGCCAGCAGTCTTCGGACAAGTTTGAACACTGAAGCTTTCTTT.

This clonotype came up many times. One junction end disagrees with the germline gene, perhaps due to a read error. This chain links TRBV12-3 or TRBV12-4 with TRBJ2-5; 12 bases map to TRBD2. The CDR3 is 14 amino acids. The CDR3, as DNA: TGTGCCAGCAGTCTAGCGGGAGGGCTAGAGACCCAGTACTTC. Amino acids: CASSLAGGLETQYF.

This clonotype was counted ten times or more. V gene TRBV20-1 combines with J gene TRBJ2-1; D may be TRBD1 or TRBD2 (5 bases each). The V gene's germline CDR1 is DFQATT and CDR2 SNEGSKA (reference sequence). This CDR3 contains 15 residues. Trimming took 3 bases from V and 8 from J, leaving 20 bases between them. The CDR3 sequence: CSASTGALGSDEQFF. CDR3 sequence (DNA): TGCAGTGCTAGCACCGGGGCTTTGGGGTCGGATGAGCAGTTCTTC.

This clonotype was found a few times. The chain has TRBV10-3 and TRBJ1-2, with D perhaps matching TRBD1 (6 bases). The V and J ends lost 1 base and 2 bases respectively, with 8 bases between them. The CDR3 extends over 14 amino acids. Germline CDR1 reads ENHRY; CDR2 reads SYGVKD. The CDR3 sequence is CAISEFTGNYGYTF. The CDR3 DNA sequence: TGTGCCATCAGTGAGTTTACAGGGAACTATGGCTACACCTTC.